The subject of this entry is one TCR beta chain. One entry per CDR3 protein results from TCRdb running MiXCR on the 5' RACE reads. The table includes 250,000 to 300,000 distinct CDR3 sequences, about 16% detected once. This entry comes from a study of T-cell memory formation after mild COVID-19. Study overall: Largely donor-specific sequence clusters came from a couple of donors.

CDR3 length equals 11 residues. V lost 4 bases and J 14 bases, leaving 12 bases between the germline ends. Germline V lookup: CDR1 MNHNS, CDR2 SASEGT. The sequencing sample was made of PBMCs or a T cell subset sorted from them (not recorded which). This sequence joins TRBV6-1 and TRBJ2-1, with D possibly TRBD2 on 6 matching bases. This receptor was obtained from a man in his late teens or twenties who had mild COVID-19 (a few samples of this study predate the infection). Cell type and time point are not known. CDR3 loop: CASSVRDSEFF. The DNA of the CDR3 is TGTGCCAGCAGTGTCCGGGACTCAGAGTTCTTC.